Detailed here is one TCR beta chain. Its specificity is not known. This specimen belongs to a study of a mutant IDH1 vaccine in newly diagnosed glioma. Study background: Previous treatment comprised radiotherapy, temozolomide, or both, mostly both.

Sequenced by immunoSEQ multiplex PCR; TCRdb stores in-frame clones only, minus some. The sample consists of 50,000 or so clones, 80% to 90% of them appearing once. Time point noted: baseline, week 1 (first vaccination visit). As to treatment: pre-vaccination baseline after standard-of-care therapy. The astrocytomas were IDH1-mutant, ATRX-negative, and WHO grade 3 or 4. Study results and caveats: The vaccine induced immune responses, and these occurred in around 94% of patients.

J gave up 8 bases and V 3 bases, and 6 bases lay outside the gene matches. Germline CDR1 reads SEHNR; CDR2 reads FQNEAQ (reference sequence). CDR3 size: 13 residues. Sequencing used PBMCs, obtained from a glioma patient treated with radiotherapy, temozolomide or both. The rearrangement joins TRBV7-9 to TRBJ1-2; 7 bases are shared with TRBD1. The TCR originated in a man younger than 35 with glioma. The CDR3 DNA follows: TGTGCCAGCAGCTTCGGACAGGCAAAGGGCTACACCTTC. Translating gives CASSFGQAKGYTF.